A selection of T cell receptor beta chains follows, all from one sample in a study of T-cell reconstitution after alpha-beta-depleted transplantation in children. TCRdb processed the PCR reads anew with MiXCR; each CDR3 protein has one entry. This sample carries some 110,000 distinct CDR3 sequences, 10% of them seen once, and the ten largest clones take less than 40%. Sample: PBMCs, taken before TCRalphabeta/CD19-depleted stem cell transplant. These receptors all come from a boy younger than 10 with acute lymphoblastic leukemia, due to receive a stem cell transplant. The CDR3 runs from the conserved cysteine through the conserved F or W. The D gene is left open where the match is weak. The listing skips clone size in some rows; elsewhere it reads once, few, many or a size class.

. . TRBJ2-5 TRBV5-5 TGTGCCAGCAGCCACGGGGCCGGGGAGTGGGAGACCCAGTACTTC CASSHGAGEWETQYF
few TRBD2 TRBJ2-7 TRBV7-8 TGTGCCAGCAGCTTAAGACTAGCGGGAGGCTCCGAGCAGTACTTC CASSLRLAGGSEQYF
many . TRBJ2-2 TRBV7-9 TGTGCCAGCAGCCCCGGGCCTCGGGGGCTGTTTTTT CASSPGPRGLFF
few . TRBJ2-7 TRBV5-1 TGCGCCAGCAGCAGCGGATCAAGTGGCTACGAGCAGTACTTC CASSSGSSGYEQYF
. . TRBJ1-2 TRBV7-2 TGTGCCAGCAGCTTTAAGGGGCACATACGGAGCTATGGCTACACCTTC CASSFKGHIRSYGYTF
few TRBD2 TRBJ2-7 TRBV20-1 TGCAGTGCTAGAGAGGCCCTAGCGGGAGACCCCCTACCCGAGCAGTACTTC CSAREALAGDPLPEQYF
few TRBD1 TRBJ2-3 TRBV24-1 TGTGCCACCAGTGCCCGAGGACAGGGGGCCACAGATACGCAGTATTTT CATSARGQGATDTQYF
. TRBD1 TRBJ1-5 TRBV5-1 TGCGCCAGCAGCTTGGGATCAGGGGGTAGCAATCAGCCCCAGCATTTT CASSLGSGGSNQPQHF
few . TRBJ1-6 TRBV6-1 TGTGCCAGCGGCGGGGGCACCTATAATTCACCCCTCCACTTT CASGGGTYNSPLHF
. TRBD1 TRBJ1-2 TRBV12-3/TRBV12-4 TGTGCCAGCAGGACAGGGGGCAAGAAGGATGGCTACACCTTC CASRTGGKKDGYTF
. . TRBJ2-7 TRBV14 TGTGCCAGCAGGCGTTCATCCTTGGTCCACGAGCAGTACTTC CASRRSSLVHEQYF
many . TRBJ2-4 TRBV20-1 TGCAGTGCTACGTTAGTTGGGAAGAGCAAAAACATTCAGTACTTC CSATLVGKSKNIQYF
few . TRBJ2-7 TRBV20-1 TGCAGTGCGCGGACCGCCACCTACGAGCAGTACTTC CSARTATYEQYF
. TRBD2 TRBJ2-3 TRBV20-1 TGCAGTGCTAGAGGGATGGGACTAGCTATCACAGATACGCAGTATTTT CSARGMGLAITDTQYF
. TRBD1 TRBJ2-7 TRBV11-2 TGTGCCAGCAGCTTTAGACAGGGATTGACCTACGAGCAGTACTTC CASSFRQGLTYEQYF
. . TRBJ2-2 TRBV2 TGTGCCAGCAATGAAAACCTTAACACCGGGGAGCTGTTTTTT CASNENLNTGELFF
. TRBD1 TRBJ1-1 TRBV7-3 TGTGCCAGCAGCTTAACCGGGACAGGGGGCAAAGCTTTCTTT CASSLTGTGGKAFF
. . TRBJ1-5 TRBV19 TGTGCCAGTAGTATGGGCACCTGGTTAAATCAGCCCCAGCATTTT CASSMGTWLNQPQHF
. TRBD1 TRBJ1-6 TRBV20-1 TGCAGTGCTAGAGTCGACAGGGGTAATTCACCCCTCCACTTT CSARVDRGNSPLHF
many . TRBJ2-3 TRBV12-3/TRBV12-4 TGTGCCAGCAGTTTAGCCCGACTAGAAGGGGATACGCAGTATTTT CASSLARLEGDTQYF
few . TRBJ1-1 TRBV12-3/TRBV12-4 TGTGCCAGCAGCTTTAATCCACCCCACATGAACACTGAAGCTTTCTTT CASSFNPPHMNTEAFF
many TRBD1 TRBJ1-2 TRBV5-1 TGCGCCAGCACATACTCCACAGGGGAACACTATGGCTACACCTTC CASTYSTGEHYGYTF
. TRBD1 TRBJ1-1 TRBV7-2 TGTGCCAGCAGATGGGACAGGGGGAACACTGAAGCTTTCTTT CASRWDRGNTEAFF
. . TRBJ1-4 TRBV10-1 TGCGCCAGCAACCTTCAAAGGACTAATGAAAAACTGTTTTTT CASNLQRTNEKLFF
many TRBD1 TRBJ1-2 TRBV12-3/TRBV12-4 TGTGCCAGCAGCCTCAGAGGGGGCGCAGGAGGCTACACCTTC CASSLRGGAGGYTF
. TRBD1 TRBJ2-7 TRBV5-6 TGTGCCAGCAGCCCAGGGAAGGACAGGGGGCGTTACGAGCAGTACTTC CASSPGKDRGRYEQYF
. . TRBJ2-7 TRBV6-6 TGTGCCAGCAGTCCACATTACGAGCAGTACTTC CASSPHYEQYF
. . TRBJ2-7 TRBV6-1 TGTGCCAGCAGGGCGGTTACCACCTACGAGCAGTACTTC CASRAVTTYEQYF
few . TRBJ1-1 TRBV2 TGTGCCAGCACCCCTAAGAGGAAGGCTGCCACTGAAGCTTTCTTT CASTPKRKAATEAFF
. . TRBJ2-4 TRBV29-1 TGCAGCGTCCCTGTGGGGGAAGGTGCCAAAAACATTCAGTACTTC CSVPVGEGAKNIQYF
many . TRBJ2-7 TRBV12-3/TRBV12-4 TGTGCCGTCCGAGGGGAGTCAACCTACGAGCAGTACTTC CAVRGESTYEQYF
few TRBD2 TRBJ2-1 TRBV20-1 TGCAGTGCCCGAGAACCGGGACTAGCAAGGAATGAGCAGTTCTTC CSAREPGLARNEQFF
few . TRBJ2-2 TRBV27 TGTGCCAGCAGTTTATCTTGGCTAGTGAACACCGGGGAGCTGTTTTTT CASSLSWLVNTGELFF
. . TRBJ2-1 TRBV25-1 TGTGCCAGCAGTGAAGAGAGGCAGGGGAATGAGCAGTTCTTC CASSEERQGNEQFF
. TRBD2 TRBJ2-2 TRBV14 TGTGCCAGCAGCCCGTCAGTTAGCGGGACACCTACCGGGGAGCTGTTTTTT CASSPSVSGTPTGELFF
. TRBD1 TRBJ1-1 TRBV5-6 TGTGCCAGCAGCTGGAAAACAGGGGGCAGGGGGAACACTGAAGCTTTCTTT CASSWKTGGRGNTEAFF
few . TRBJ1-3 TRBV5-1 TGCGCCAGCAGCTTGGATCTGACGGGCTCTGGAAACACCATATATTTT CASSLDLTGSGNTIYF
. . TRBJ2-1 TRBV20-1 TGCAGTGCTAGGCCCAGAAGTAGCGTCGATGAGCAGTTCTTC CSARPRSSVDEQFF
many . TRBJ2-5 TRBV20-1 TGCAGTGTCCCGAGCAGGGCGGGTCTTGGGGAGACCCAGTACTTC CSVPSRAGLGETQYF
many . TRBJ2-5 TRBV20-1 TGCAGTGCTAGTTCCGTCCGGCTGGGGACCCAGTACTTC CSASSVRLGTQYF
. . TRBJ2-3 TRBV15 TGTGCCACCAGCAGAGACCGGACACCGAGCACAGATACGCAGTATTTT CATSRDRTPSTDTQYF
. . TRBJ1-2 TRBV14 TGTGCCAGCAGCCCCAGGAGTACGGACTATGGCTACACCTTC CASSPRSTDYGYTF
many TRBD2 TRBJ2-1 TRBV25-1 TGTGCCAGCAGTTCAGGGACTAGCGTCGATTACAATGAGCAGTTCTTC CASSSGTSVDYNEQFF
. TRBD2 TRBJ2-1 TRBV5-1 TGCGCCAGTAGACCCTCCGGGACTAGGCACAATGAGCAGTTCTTC CASRPSGTRHNEQFF
many . TRBJ2-3 TRBV3-1 TGTGCCAGCAGCCAGGGAACATCATATACGCAGTATTTT CASSQGTSYTQYF
few . TRBJ2-2 TRBV7-9 TGTGCCAGCAGCCCAGAAGTTAACACCGGGGAGCTGTTTTTT CASSPEVNTGELFF
few . TRBJ1-1 TRBV5-5 TGTGCCAGCAGCGGCGGTCCGGGGGGGATCGGGAACACTGAAGCTTTCTTT CASSGGPGGIGNTEAFF
. TRBD2 TRBJ2-2 TRBV20-1 TGCAGTGCTAGTTCTCCTAGCGGCCTCACCGGGGAGCTGTTTTTT CSASSPSGLTGELFF